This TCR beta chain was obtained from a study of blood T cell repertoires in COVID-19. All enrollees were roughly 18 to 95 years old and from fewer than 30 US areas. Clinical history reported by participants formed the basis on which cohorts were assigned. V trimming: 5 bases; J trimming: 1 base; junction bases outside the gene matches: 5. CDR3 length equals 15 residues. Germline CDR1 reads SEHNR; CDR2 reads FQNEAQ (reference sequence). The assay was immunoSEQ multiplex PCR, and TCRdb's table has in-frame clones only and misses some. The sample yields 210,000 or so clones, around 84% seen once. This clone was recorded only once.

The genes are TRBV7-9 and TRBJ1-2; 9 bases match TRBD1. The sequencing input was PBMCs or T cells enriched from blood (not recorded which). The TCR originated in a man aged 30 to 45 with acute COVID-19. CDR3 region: CASSTPGQGNYGYTF. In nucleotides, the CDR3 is TGTGCCAGCAGCACCCCGGGACAGGGTAACTATGGCTACACCTTC.